The subject of this entry is one T cell receptor beta chain. Its antigen is unknown. The sample comes from a study of T cell repertoires in cytomegalovirus infection. Study in general: An indication of both CMV infection and matching HLA type came from public TCR beta signatures.

In TCRdb, the reads were re-called with MiXCR into one record per CDR3 protein. The data contain about 770,000 distinct CDR3 sequences, around 29% of them seen just once; the ten biggest clones take up roughly 13%. The V end was cut by 7 bases, the J end by 4 bases, with 17 bases between. CDR1 and CDR2 from the germline V gene are SGDLS and YYNGEE. The CDR3 has 15 residues. General study points: Predominance within the ex vivo response was attributable to HLA-C-restricted CMV-specific TCR beta clonotypes. Identification of carriers of CMV plus the relevant HLA was achieved through cumulative public TCR beta family frequency.

The sequenced sample was cultured CD8+ T cells from PBMCs, obtained from culture after CMV antigen stimulation. The receptor comes from a human donor in good health (CMV status not recorded). Some clones in this sample may be carry-over from other donors' samples. The V and J genes are TRBV9 and TRBJ1-4; D remains unclear. The CDR3 DNA reads as TGTGCCAGCGCGGAAGGCAAGGCCGGTAATGAAAAACTGTTTTTT. Protein product: CASAEGKAGNEKLFF.